The sequence of this T cell receptor beta chain was determined in a study of cytomegalovirus exposure and HLA in healthy donors. Comments on this clone: Its antigen is unidentified.

Germline lookup yields CDR1 SGHVS and CDR2 FQNEAQ. Losses at the gene ends were 5 bases for V and 7 bases for J; bases not matched to a gene: 15. The CDR3 length is 17 residues. 60 Vbeta and 13 Jbeta primers were used in PCR. The repertoire was sequenced with immunoSEQ multiplex PCR; TCRdb's copy has only in-frame clones and lacks some. The data show over 90,000 clones, roughly four fifths seen once. Study-level points and caveats: In a later analysis, HLA-C alleles had the fewest associated TCRs, DRB1 alleles the most. Analysis was performed later, and it showed HLA-associated TCR beta chains to be more clonally expanded than equally common others. Some V segments (TRBV6-2 and TRBV6-3 among them) were excluded as indistinguishable.

V usage is TRBV7-8 and J usage is TRBJ2-1; TRBD2 matches 9 bases. The receptor was derived from a woman aged 55-70 years in good health and CMV-seropositive. Sample: PBMCs. This CDR3 is CASSPRVGAGGVNEQFF. CDR3 coding DNA: TGTGCCAGCAGCCCAAGAGTTGGGGCGGGAGGGGTAAATGAGCAGTTCTTC.